What follows are 3 T cell receptor beta chains derived from one specimen sequenced in a study of cytotoxic CD8 clonotypes in ibrutinib-treated CLL (dated by TCRdb to 2020 to 2022). The time point label of this sample denotes: about eleven months on ibrutinib. Library preparation used the immunoSEQ multiplex PCR assay. Not all clones reach the TCRdb copy of this immuneACCESS table, which keeps in-frame sequences only. Checked studies attribute under half of the gap to unresolved V genes and leave the rest unexplained. In this sample the table shows about 63,000 clones, about 65% of which occur a single time. About 40% of the sample lies in the top ten. Sample: PBMCs, taken after 12 months of ibrutinib treatment. Receptors were obtained from a human donor with chronic lymphocytic leukemia.

This chain links TRBV28 with TRBJ2-3; D not certain. V dropped 5 bases and J dropped 1 base, with 10 bases sitting between them. The CDR3 loop spans 14 amino acids. Germline-derived CDR1 and CDR2 are MDHEN and SYDVKM. In nucleotides, the CDR3 is TGTGCCAGCAGTCCTCCGACTGGCACAGATACGCAGTATTTT. This codes for CASSPPTGTDTQYF.

V gene TRBV14 combines with J gene TRBJ1-3; D might be TRBD1 (5 bases). Germline V CDR1 and CDR2: SGHDN, FVKESK. Deletions cut 1 base from V and 3 bases from J, with 10 bases between. The CDR3 contains 15 residues. The CDR3 region has the DNA TGTGCCAGCAGCCAAGCCAGGGTGCGTGGAAACACCATATATTTT. Its protein product is CASSQARVRGNTIYF. The full variable domain, completed using reference TRBV14 and TRBJ1-3, is EAGVTQFPSHSVIEKGQTVTLRCDPISGHDNLYWYRRVMGKEIKFLLHFVKESKQDESGMPNNRFLAERTGGTYSTLKVQPAELEDSGVYFCASSQARVRGNTIYFGEGSWLTVV.

This clone turned up a few times. In nucleotides, the CDR3 is TGTGCCAGCAGCGTAGGGGTAGCGGGAGAATCTTTCGGGGAGCTGTTTTTT. Protein product: CASSVGVAGESFGELFF. The J gene is TRBJ2-2, the V gene TRBV9, with 9 bases matching TRBD2. Germline CDR1 is SGDLS and CDR2 is YYNGEE. This CDR3 has 17 amino acids. Trimming removed 0 bases from V and 7 bases from J; junction bases left unmatched: 10.